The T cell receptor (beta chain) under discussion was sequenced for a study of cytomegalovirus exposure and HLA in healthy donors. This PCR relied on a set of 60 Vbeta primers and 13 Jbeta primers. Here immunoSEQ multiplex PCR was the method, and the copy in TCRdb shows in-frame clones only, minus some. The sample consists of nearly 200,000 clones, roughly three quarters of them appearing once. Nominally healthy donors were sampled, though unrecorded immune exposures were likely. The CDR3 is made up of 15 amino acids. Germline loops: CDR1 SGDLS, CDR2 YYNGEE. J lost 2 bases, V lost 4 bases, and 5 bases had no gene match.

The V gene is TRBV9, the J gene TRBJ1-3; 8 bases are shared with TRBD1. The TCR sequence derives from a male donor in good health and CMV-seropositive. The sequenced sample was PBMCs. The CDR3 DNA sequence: TGTGCCAGCAGCCCTGGACAGGGTCCTGGAAACACCATATATTTT. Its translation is CASSPGQGPGNTIYF.